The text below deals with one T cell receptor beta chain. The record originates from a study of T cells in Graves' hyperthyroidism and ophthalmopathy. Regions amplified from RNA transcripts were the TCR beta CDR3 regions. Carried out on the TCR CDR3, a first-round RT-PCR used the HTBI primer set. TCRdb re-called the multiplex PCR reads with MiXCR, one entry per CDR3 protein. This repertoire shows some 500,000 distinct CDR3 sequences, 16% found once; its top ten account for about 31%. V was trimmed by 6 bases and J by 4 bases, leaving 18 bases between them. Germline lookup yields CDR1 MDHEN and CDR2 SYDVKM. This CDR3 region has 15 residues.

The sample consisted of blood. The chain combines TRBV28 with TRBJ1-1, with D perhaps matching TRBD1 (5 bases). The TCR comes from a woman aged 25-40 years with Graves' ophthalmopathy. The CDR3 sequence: CASRLGGVRGTEAFF. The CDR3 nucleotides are TGTGCCAGCAGATTGGGCGGAGTAAGGGGCACTGAAGCTTTCTTT.